A single sample gave rise to the 19 T cell receptor beta chains below, sequenced in a study of T cells after yellow fever vaccination. TCRdb processed the 5' RACE reads anew with MiXCR; each CDR3 protein has one entry. The sample yields nearly 550,000 distinct CDR3 sequences, around 21% seen once. The sequencing used PBMCs, collected 15 days after the yellow fever booster vaccination. The receptors come from a man between 25 and 39 years old who received the YFV17D yellow fever vaccine.

This clonotype has ten or more counts. The chain uses TRBV5-1 and TRBJ2-7; D uncertain. CDR3 length: 12 residues. V dropped 2 bases and J dropped 4 bases, with 7 bases sitting between them. Germline V lookup: CDR1 SGHRS, CDR2 YFSETQ. CDR3 sequence: CASSFSTYEQYF. For the CDR3, the DNA is TGCGCCAGCAGCTTCTCGACATACGAGCAGTACTTC.

This clonotype was counted a few times. Being one base from a much bigger clone, this may be a read error. This chain uses TRBV7-2 with TRBJ2-3; D uncertain. Germline CDR1 reads SGHTA; CDR2 reads FQGNSA. V lost 6 bases and J 2 bases, leaving 6 bases between the germline ends. The CDR3 contains 12 residues. This CDR3 is CASRSPTDTQYF. CDR3 in DNA: TGTGCCAGCAGGTCCCCCACAGATACGCAGTATTTT.

The chain couples TRBV9 to TRBJ2-1, with D uncertain. Trimming shortened V by 0 bases and J by 1 base, and 11 bases separated the two germline ends. The CDR3 extends over 16 amino acids. Looked up from germline, CDR1 is SGDLS and CDR2 is YYNGEE. In nucleotides, the CDR3 is TGTGCCAGCAGCGTAGACCCCACTTGGTCCTACAATGAGCAGTTCTTC. It encodes CASSVDPTWSYNEQFF.

This clonotype was seen a handful of times. CDR3 protein: CASSKTGGYGYTF. In DNA form, the CDR3 reads TGTGCCAGCAGCAAGACAGGGGGCTATGGCTACACCTTC. This chain uses TRBV7-9 with TRBJ1-2; 9 nucleotides line up with TRBD1. Germline V gene lookup returns CDR1 SEHNR and CDR2 FQNEAQ (reference sequence). The trim removed 5 bases at V and 4 bases at J, leaving 2 bases unmatched. This CDR3 has 13 amino acids. Looking up the rest from reference TRBV7-9 and TRBJ1-2 gives the full variable domain: DTGVSQNPRHKITKRGQNVTFRCDPISEHNRLYWYRQTLGQGPEFLTYFQNEAQLEKSRLLSDRFSAERPKGSFSTLEIQRTEQGDSAMYLCASSKTGGYGYTFGSGTRLTVV.

This clonotype was seen only a few times. This sequence joins TRBV20-1 and TRBJ2-7, with unresolved D. This CDR3 is built from 12 residues. Trimming removed 3 bases at V and 6 bases at J, with 12 bases between. Germline CDR1 and CDR2: DFQATT and SNEGSKA (reference sequence). For the CDR3, the DNA is TGCAGTGCTAGGGCGCGAGATATCGAGCAGTACTTC. This translates into CSARARDIEQYF.

This clonotype was found once. The chain uses TRBV10-3 and TRBJ2-5, with D perhaps being TRBD1 or TRBD2 (6 bases each). The CDR3 totals 14 residues. Trimming took 6 bases from V and 5 from J, leaving 16 bases between them. Germline V gene data show CDR1 as ENHRY and CDR2 as SYGVKD. This CDR3 reads CAISKKGGGETQYF. CDR3 nucleotides: TGTGCCATCAGCAAGAAGGGGGGCGGGGAGACCCAGTACTTC.

The rearrangement uses TRBV12-3 or TRBV12-4 and TRBJ2-7; TRBD2 matches at 8 bases. V was pared by 6 bases and J by 3 bases, with 10 bases of the junction left unmatched. The length of the CDR3 is 15 residues. The CDR3 DNA reads as TGTGCCAGCAGCCGGGGGGGGGACCTTGTCTACGAGCAGTACTTC. Amino acid sequence: CASSRGGDLVYEQYF.

This clonotype was seen a few times. One end of the junction varies from germline; a read error may be responsible. The chain carries TRBV3-1 and TRBJ2-7; the D gene is possibly TRBD2 (6 bases). The CDR3 is 14 amino acids. Per the germline V gene, CDR1 is LGHDT and CDR2 is YNNKEL (reference sequence). CDR3 residues: CASSQEGAPGGSSF. CDR3 bases: TGTGCCAGCAGCCAAGAAGGGGCCCCAGGAGGGAGTAGCTTC.

This clonotype was picked up a small number of times. This sequence joins TRBV5-1 and TRBJ2-7; D possibly corresponds to TRBD2 (6 bases). The germline gives CDR1 SGHRS, CDR2 YFSETQ. The CDR3 sequence is 16 residues long. V was clipped by 4 bases and J by 4 bases, with 21 bases between them. The CDR3 spells CASSHPGGTGSYEQYF. CDR3 sequence (DNA): TGCGCCAGCAGCCACCCCGGCGGGACTGGAAGTTACGAGCAGTACTTC.

This clonotype was seen a few times. The gene calls are TRBV20-1 and TRBJ2-3, with D hard to call. V gave up 6 bases and J gave up 5 bases, with 12 bases separating them. Per the germline V gene, CDR1 is DFQATT and CDR2 is SNEGSKA (reference sequence). The CDR3 runs to 12 residues. Here the CDR3 reads CSALEVGDTQYF. CDR3 nucleotide sequence: TGCAGTGCCCTCGAGGTGGGAGATACGCAGTATTTT.

This clonotype came up a few times. The V and J genes are TRBV6-7 and TRBJ2-2; D gene unclear. TRBV6-7 carries the ORF label, with uncertain function. This CDR3 is 16 amino acids long. V was clipped by 0 bases and J by 3 bases, with 11 bases between them. Here the CDR3 reads CASSYSILIYTGELFF. CDR3 sequence (DNA): TGTGCCAGCAGTTACTCGATTCTGATATACACCGGGGAGCTGTTTTTT.

The chain uses TRBV27 and TRBJ2-2; tentatively, D is TRBD1 (6 bases). The CDR3 is 13 amino acids. Trimming removed 5 bases from V and 6 bases from J, with 10 bases in between. In germline, CDR1 is MNHEY, CDR2 SMNVEV (reference sequence). CDR3 in DNA: TGTGCCAGCAGTCTTACAGGGCCCGGGGAGCTGTTTTTT. Its protein is CASSLTGPGELFF.

This clonotype was detected many times. This chain uses TRBV7-2 with TRBJ1-5; the D is unclear. Trimming took 1 base from V and 7 from J, leaving 5 bases between them. Germline V gives CDR1 SGHTA, CDR2 FQGNSA. The CDR3 totals 12 residues. CDR3 sequence (DNA): TGTGCCAGCAGCTTAGGGTCCCAGCCCCAGCATTTT. Amino acids: CASSLGSQPQHF.

This clonotype was observed a handful of times. The V gene is TRBV5-5, the J gene TRBJ2-3; 7 bases agree with TRBD2. This CDR3 comprises 14 residues. Per germline, CDR1 SGHKS and CDR2 YYEKEE (reference sequence). V lost 4 bases, J lost 1 base, and 3 bases stayed unmatched. CDR3 sequence (DNA): TGTGCCAGCAGCATGGGGGGGGGCACAGATACGCAGTATTTT. This encodes CASSMGGGTDTQYF. Full variable domain (rest looked up from reference TRBV5-5 and TRBJ2-3): DAGVTQSPTHLIKTRGQQVTLRCSPISGHKSVSWYQQVLGQGPQFIFQYYEKEERGRGNFPDRFSARQFPNYSSELNVNALLLGDSALYLCASSMGGGTDTQYFGPGTRLTVL.

CDR3 sequence: CASSGSGVSSYNEQFF. DNA for the CDR3: TGTGCCAGCTCAGGGAGCGGGGTTAGCTCCTACAATGAGCAGTTCTTC. The V and J genes are TRBV6-1 and TRBJ2-1; 7 bases line up with TRBD2. CDR1 and CDR2 (germline): MNHNS, SASEGT. The CDR3 length is 16 residues. The V and J ends lost 8 bases and 0 bases, in that order; junction bases with no gene match: 10.

The sample holds a few counts of this clonotype. V is TRBV20-1 and J is TRBJ2-5; unclear D gene. Germline CDR1 DFQATT, CDR2 SNEGSKA (reference sequence). The CDR3 is 10 residues long. V was clipped by 8 bases and J by 4 bases, with 8 bases between them. As DNA, the CDR3 is TGCAGTACCTGGCGAGAGACCCAGTACTTC. Translated, it gives CSTWRETQYF.

The chain recombines TRBV20-1 with TRBJ1-5, with D maybe TRBD1 (5 bases). The germline V gene has CDR1 DFQATT and CDR2 SNEGSKA (reference sequence). V was trimmed by 3 bases and J by 4 bases, leaving 10 bases between them. The CDR3 is made up of 13 amino acids. CDR3 sequence reads: CSASAGTNQPQHF. Written as DNA, the CDR3 is TGCAGTGCTAGTGCGGGGACTAATCAGCCCCAGCATTTT.

This clonotype turned up a few times. The rearrangement uses TRBV10-3 and TRBJ2-3; D remains unclear. Germline V gene lookup returns CDR1 ENHRY and CDR2 SYGVKD. V lost 0 bases, J lost 5 bases, and 15 bases lay in between. This CDR3 is 16 amino acids long. CDR3 bases: TGTGCCATCAGTGAGTCGGGTGGTCTGGCCGGAGATACGCAGTATTTT. Protein: CAISESGGLAGDTQYF.

This sequence joins TRBV18 and TRBJ2-7, with D possibly matching TRBD1 (6 bases). With 3 bases removed from V and 6 bases from J, the gap between germline ends came to 18 bases. The CDR3 runs to 15 residues. CDR1 is KGHSH, CDR2 LQKENI, per germline. The DNA of the CDR3 is TGTGCCAGCTCACCTGTCGGCGGCAGGGGCGTCGAGCAGTACTTC. Protein product: CASSPVGGRGVEQYF.